This T cell receptor (beta chain) was retrieved from a study of T cell repertoires in cytomegalovirus infection. Study context: Through public TCR beta signatures, both CMV infection and matching HLA type were indicated. Study outcomes and limitations: Dominating the ex vivo response were TCR beta clonotypes that were CMV-specific and HLA-C-restricted. The study identified carriers of CMV plus the relevant HLA from cumulative public TCR beta family frequency.

This clonotype was observed a single time. Antigen specificity is unknown. TCRdb re-analysed the reads in MiXCR, keeping a single row per CDR3 protein. The data contain about 490,000 distinct CDR3 sequences, roughly 10% of them seen just once; the ten biggest clones take up approximately 10%. Trimming removed 6 bases at V and 5 bases at J, with 10 bases between. CDR3 length: 12 residues. Germline loops: CDR1 MGHDK, CDR2 SYGVNS. The V gene is TRBV25-1, the J gene TRBJ2-5; D may correspond to TRBD1 or TRBD2 (5 bases each). The sequenced material came from PBMCs. This clonotype originated in a human donor in good health (CMV status not recorded). Some clones in this sample may be carry-over from other donors' samples. The CDR3 DNA follows: TGTGCCAGCAGGGGACCTGGGGAGACCCAGTACTTC. The encoded protein is CASRGPGETQYF. Supplemented by reference TRBV25-1 and TRBJ2-5, the full variable domain reads EADIYQTPRYLVIGTGKKITLECSQTMGHDKMYWYQQDPGMELHLIHYSYGVNSTEKGDLSSESTVSRIRTEHFPLTLESARPSHTSQYLCASRGPGETQYFGPGTRLLVL.